This T cell receptor beta chain stems from a study of CD8+ T cells in alopecia areata. Study-level results: In lesional scalp, particularly from alopecia totalis/universalis, clonality was higher than in normal scalp.

Extraction of RNA preceded its reverse transcription into cDNA, which served as the sequencing template. The repertoire was sequenced with immunoSEQ multiplex PCR; TCRdb's copy has only in-frame clones and lacks some. The data show over 100,000 clones, around 49% seen once. The CDR3 runs to 14 residues. Trimming at V came to 7 bases and at J to 4 bases, leaving 8 bases not matched to a gene. The germline gives CDR1 SNHLY, CDR2 FYNNEI. This clone was seen more than once but under ten times. The antigen is unknown. This clonotype was obtained from a human donor with alopecia areata. This sample comprised CD8+ T cells sorted from blood, obtained at week 0. The V call is TRBV2, the J call TRBJ2-7, with 9 bases lining up with TRBD1. CDR3 residues: CASMEGTGSYEQYF. DNA of the CDR3: TGTGCCAGCATGGAGGGGACAGGGTCTTACGAGCAGTACTTC.